The 16 T cell receptor beta chains listed next were all sequenced from one sample in a study of shared T cell receptors in the human thymus. Data came from immunoSEQ multiplex PCR; TCRdb stores just in-frame clones and leaves some out. The sample gives hundreds of thousands of clones, 88% of which show up once; around 0.01% is in the top ten. Separately, the same data were catalogued under a study of human thymus T cells.

Material: thymocytes. The source of these receptors is a boy less than two years old with a congenital heart defect.

The genes are TRBV6-5 and TRBJ1-1; TRBD1 agrees at 7 bases. Germline lookup yields CDR1 MNHEY and CDR2 SVGAGI. The V and J ends lost 4 bases and 1 base, in that order; junction bases with no gene match: 0. This CDR3 contains 13 residues. The CDR3 sequence is CASSWTGNTEAFF. CDR3 coding DNA: TGTGCCAGCAGTTGGACAGGGAACACTGAAGCTTTCTTT.

V is TRBV15 and J is TRBJ1-2; TRBD1 matches 7 bases. V was pared by 3 bases and J by 8 bases, with 9 bases of the junction left unmatched. There are 14 residues in the CDR3. Germline V CDR1 and CDR2: LNHNV, YYDKDF (reference sequence). CDR3 nucleotide sequence: TGTGCCACCAGCAGTCTACCAGGGGGAGAAGGCTACACCTTC. It encodes CATSSLPGGEGYTF.

The chain employs TRBV12-5 and TRBJ2-1; 11 bases fit TRBD2. The CDR3 is made up of 15 amino acids. Looked up from germline, CDR1 is LGHNT and CDR2 is FRNRAP. Trimming took 1 base from V and 8 from J; bases not matched to a gene: 4. DNA for the CDR3: TGTGCTAGTGGTTTGGGTCTAGCGGGAGGCGATGAGCAGTTCTTC. It specifies CASGLGLAGGDEQFF.

This sequence joins TRBV14 and TRBJ2-1; 10 bases fit TRBD1. The junction had 9 bases not matched to a gene; V was cut back by 4 bases and J by 9 bases. Per germline, CDR1 SGHDN and CDR2 FVKESK. The CDR3 contains 15 residues. The CDR3: CASSPGQGLSSEQFF. The CDR3 region has the DNA TGTGCCAGCAGCCCGGGACAGGGGTTGAGCAGTGAGCAGTTCTTC.

In regard to this clone: Other DNA sequences from this sample encode an identical CDR3 as well. The chain links TRBV27 to TRBJ2-7; D might be TRBD2 (6 bases). The length of the CDR3 is 14 residues. Deletions cut 0 bases from V and 4 bases from J, with 10 bases between. Germline V CDR1 and CDR2: MNHEY, SMNVEV (reference sequence). CDR3: CASSLSGGSYEQYF. CDR3 bases: TGTGCCAGCAGTTTATCGGGAGGCTCGTACGAGCAGTACTTC.

This sequence joins TRBV12-1 and TRBJ1-5. TRBV12-1 is a pseudogene. The CDR3 has 11 residues. CDR3 nucleotides: TGTGCCAGCAGCCTTCATCAGCCCCAGCATTTT. Translated, it gives CASSLHQPQHF.

This clone was counted a few times. The gene calls are TRBV7-9 and TRBJ2-1; D might be TRBD2 (6 bases). V gave up 3 bases and J gave up 15 bases, with 15 bases separating them. Germline CDR1 SEHNR, CDR2 FQNEAQ (reference sequence). The CDR3 loop spans 12 amino acids. CDR3 sequence (DNA): TGTGCCAGCAGCTTCGGGGGAGATAGGGGGTTCTTC. Amino acids: CASSFGGDRGFF.

The CDR3 protein is CAWRQGDYPYEQYF. The CDR3, as DNA: TGTGCCTGGAGACAGGGGGACTACCCCTACGAGCAGTACTTC. V usage is TRBV30 and J usage is TRBJ2-7; D perhaps matches TRBD1 (8 bases). The length of the CDR3 is 14 residues. The germline CDR1 and CDR2 sequences are GTSNPN and SVGIG (reference sequence). The ends were cut back, 3 bases at V and 2 bases at J, with 14 bases in the middle.

The chain links TRBV6-5 to TRBJ1-5; no clear D. Per germline, CDR1 MNHEY and CDR2 SVGAGI. The length of the CDR3 is 15 residues. V lost 5 bases to trimming and J lost 0 bases, with 11 bases between them. The CDR3 protein is CASSRRQDSNQPQHF. The CDR3 DNA sequence: TGTGCCAGCAGTCGTCGGCAGGATAGCAATCAGCCCCAGCATTTT.

In this sample, this clone turned up a few times. In nucleotides, the CDR3 is TGTGCCAGCAGCATACTAGGAAGGCCTGGGGATACGCAGTATTTT. It yields the protein CASSILGRPGDTQYF. The genes are TRBV2 and TRBJ2-3, with a possible D match to TRBD2 (5 bases). CDR3 length: 15 residues. The germline V gene encodes CDR1 SNHLY and CDR2 FYNNEI. Trimming removed 6 bases from V and 6 bases from J, with 19 bases in between.

The chain combines TRBV12-5 with TRBJ2-2, with D possibly TRBD2 on 5 matching bases. V was trimmed by 6 bases and J by 9 bases, leaving 20 bases between them. Germline CDR1 reads LGHNT; CDR2 reads FRNRAP. There are 15 residues in the CDR3. Written as DNA, the CDR3 is TGTGCTAGTGGCCCCGCCGCCGCGTGGACTTGGGAGCTGTTTTTT. Its translation: CASGPAAAWTWELFF.

The rearrangement joins TRBV30 to TRBJ1-2; D remains ambiguous. With 3 bases removed from V and 8 bases from J, the gap between germline ends came to 7 bases. The CDR3 totals 10 residues. Per the germline V gene, CDR1 is GTSNPN and CDR2 is SVGIG (reference sequence). The CDR3 here is CAWRNSGYTF. In DNA form, the CDR3 reads TGTGCCTGGAGAAATTCGGGCTACACCTTC.

This clone was seen just once. The chain joins TRBV6-6 to TRBJ2-3; 9 bases match TRBD1. Germline V gene data show CDR1 as MNHNY and CDR2 as SVGAGI (reference sequence). The CDR3 loop spans 15 amino acids. The ends lost 2 bases at V and 6 bases at J; junction bases unmatched: 6. The CDR3 region is CASSYLGTGSDTQYF. CDR3 DNA sequence: TGTGCCAGCAGTTACCTCGGGACAGGGTCCGATACGCAGTATTTT.

The chain couples TRBV6-5 to TRBJ2-5, with 7 positions matching TRBD2. CDR3 length: 14 residues. Germline assignment: CDR1 MNHEY and CDR2 SVGAGI. Germline trimming cut 2 bases from V and 5 bases from J; bases unmatched to any gene: 5. DNA for the CDR3: TGTGCCAGCAGTTACGGCACTAGCGCTGAGACCCAGTACTTC. It specifies CASSYGTSAETQYF.

This clone was found once. This sequence joins TRBV19 and TRBJ1-2; 9 bases are a match to TRBD1. The germline V gene encodes CDR1 LNHDA and CDR2 SQIVND (reference sequence). The CDR3 is 16 amino acids. V was clipped by 5 bases and J by 2 bases; unmatched bases: 9. The CDR3 here is CASSPIPGTGNYGYTF. The CDR3 DNA is TGTGCCAGTAGTCCCATACCCGGGACAGGGAACTATGGCTACACCTTC.

The chain joins TRBV4-3 to TRBJ2-1; 8 nucleotides match TRBD2. The CDR3 has 18 amino acids. CDR1 LGHNA and CDR2 YSLEER come from the germline V gene. V dropped 2 bases and J dropped 8; count of bases not matched to a gene: 17. CDR3 protein: CASSQRIPREVGEDEQFF. The DNA for the CDR3 is TGCGCCAGCAGCCAACGAATACCGCGGGAGGTTGGGGAGGATGAGCAGTTCTTC.